This T cell receptor beta chain was retrieved from a study of read filtering for tumor transcriptome and immune sequencing. Whole-study findings and limits: Sorted CD138-negative bone marrow cells were not purified T cells. Single-read clonotypes: about 81.9% of IR-seq clonotypes (around 3.5% of reads), 74.6% of RNA-seq clonotypes (approximately 45% of reads).

This clonotype came up a few times. Its antigen is still unknown. Germline V gives CDR1 DFQATT, CDR2 SNEGSKA (reference sequence). Trimming removed 6 bases at V and 3 bases at J, with 17 bases between. The CDR3 is 14 residues long. From roughly 390 ng of RNA, a library with molecular barcoded alpha/delta and beta/gamma adaptors was made. TCRdb reprocessed the reads via MiXCR and lists one record per CDR3 protein. The data contain roughly 35,000 distinct CDR3 sequences, approximately 13% of them singletons. The V call is TRBV20-1, the J call TRBJ1-1; D unclear. The sequence came from a donor at least 40 years old with multiple myeloma. The material sequenced was a population of CD138-negative cells sorted from bone marrow. For the CDR3, the DNA is TGCAGTGCACGGGCCCCCGGATGGTACACTGAAGCTTTCTTT. Amino acid sequence: CSARAPGWYTEAFF.